The source of this T cell receptor beta chain is a study of shared clonotypes between healthy human individuals. Profiling relied on immunoSEQ multiplex PCR, and the TCRdb table lists in-frame clones only, not all of them. The sample holds roughly 2,500,000 clones, roughly 93% seen once. In this sample, this clone turned up a few times. CDR3 length: 12 residues. CDR1 MDHEN and CDR2 SYDVKM come from the germline V gene. V gave up 5 bases and J gave up 6 bases, with 8 bases separating them. This receptor was obtained from a young man in good health. Some clones in this sample may be carry-over from other donors' samples. The V and J genes are TRBV28 and TRBJ1-5; D not certain. Sequenced input: naive CD4+ T cells from PBMCs. Subset: CD45RA+ positively selected. CDR3 loop: CASSGTGQPQHF. CDR3 DNA sequence: TGTGCCAGCAGTGGAACGGGTCAGCCCCAGCATTTT.